The 8 T cell receptor beta chains below all came from one sample that was sequenced in a study of cytomegalovirus exposure and HLA in healthy donors. Use of 60 Vbeta and 13 Jbeta primers characterized the PCR. TCRdb's copy holds only in-frame clones and misses some; the assay was immunoSEQ multiplex PCR. The data show about 100,000 clones, with about four fifths seen just once and 3% to 4% held by the top ten. Sequencing was done on a sample of PBMCs. The receptors shown here come from a woman in her forties in good health and CMV-seronegative.

The rearrangement links TRBV5-1 to TRBJ2-1; D is possibly TRBD2 (7 bases). The germline V and J ends were trimmed by 1 base and 0 bases, with 11 bases remaining between them. This CDR3 region has 16 residues. Germline values: CDR1 SGHRS, CDR2 YFSETQ. CDR3 DNA sequence: TGCGCCAGCAGCTTGAGGGGGGGGAGCTCCTACAATGAGCAGTTCTTC. Its translation is CASSLRGGSSYNEQFF. The whole variable domain, remainder taken from reference TRBV5-1 and TRBJ2-1, is KAGVTQTPRYLIKTRGQQVTLSCSPISGHRSVSWYQQTPGQGLQFLFEYFSETQRNKGNFPGRFSGRQFSNSRSEMNVSTLELGDSALYLCASSLRGGSSYNEQFFGPGTRLTVL.

About this clone itself: Other DNA sequences in the same sample also yield this CDR3. The CDR3 spells CASSPGSGELFF. The CDR3 DNA is TGTGCCAGCAGCCCAGGGTCCGGGGAGCTGTTTTTT. The chain carries TRBV7-3 and TRBJ2-2; D possibly corresponds to TRBD1 (5 bases). Germline-derived CDR1 and CDR2 are SGHTA and FQGTGA. The V and J ends lost 5 bases and 6 bases respectively, with 7 bases between them. The CDR3 sequence is 12 residues long.

The chain carries TRBV11-2 and TRBJ2-5; TRBD2 might be the D (6 bases). The V and J ends lost 5 bases and 7 bases respectively, with 17 bases between them. The CDR3 runs to 14 residues. Per the germline V gene, CDR1 is SGHAT and CDR2 is FQNNGV. The CDR3: CASSLGAGFGTQYF. The CDR3 region has the DNA TGTGCCAGCAGCCTAGGGGCGGGGTTTGGGACCCAGTACTTC.

This chain joins TRBV7-2 and TRBJ2-1; no firm D call. Per germline, CDR1 SGHTA and CDR2 FQGNSA. CDR3 length: 12 residues. Trimming took off 5 bases at V and 7 bases at J, with 9 bases between the two ends. CDR3 residues: CASSPQKNEQFF. The CDR3 bases are TGTGCCAGCAGCCCCCAGAAGAATGAGCAGTTCTTC.

This clone was observed at least ten times. J is TRBJ2-1 and V is TRBV6-1, with TRBD1 matching 9 bases. This CDR3 is 16 amino acids long. CDR1 and CDR2 (germline): MNHNS, SASEGT. V dropped 2 bases and J dropped 1; count of bases not matched to a gene: 3. The CDR3 coding sequence is TGTGCCAGCAGTGAATGGGACAGGGCGTCCTACAATGAGCAGTTCTTC. Protein product: CASSEWDRASYNEQFF.

This sequence joins TRBV5-4 and TRBJ1-3, with 8 bases fitting TRBD1. Germline V gene data show CDR1 as SGHNT and CDR2 as YYREEE (reference sequence). The V segment lost 3 bases and the J segment 2 bases; nucleotides outside the gene matches: 7. CDR3 size: 16 residues. The CDR3 nucleotides read TGTGCCAGCAGCTCACAGGGGGTTCTAGCTGGAAACACCATATATTTT. Its protein is CASSSQGVLAGNTIYF.

The chain recombines TRBV2 with TRBJ1-1; 12 bases are shared with TRBD1. The CDR3 runs to 13 residues. Germline V gene data show CDR1 as SNHLY and CDR2 as FYNNEI. V was pared by 4 bases and J by 12 bases, with 6 bases of the junction left unmatched. In DNA form, the CDR3 reads TGTGCCAGCAGTGTCCGGGACAGGGGGCTTACTTTCTTT. Residues: CASSVRDRGLTFF.

As for this clone: An end of the junction differs from the germline gene, which may be a read error. The genes are TRBV30 and TRBJ1-5, with D perhaps TRBD1 (5 bases). The V gene's germline CDR1 is GTSNPN and CDR2 SVGIG (reference sequence). This CDR3 has 12 residues. The CDR3 loop is CAWSSPPGPQNF. CDR3 DNA sequence: TGTGCCTGGAGTTCACCTCCAGGGCCCCAGAATTTT.